The rows below give T cell receptor beta chains drawn from one sample of a study of glioma-infiltrating T cells after dendritic cell vaccination. Sequenced by immunoSEQ multiplex PCR; TCRdb stores in-frame clones only, minus some. The sample holds approximately 46,000 clones, 70% to 90% seen once. The material was blood, obtained after dendritic cell vaccination. The receptor source for this set is a human donor with glioblastoma. CDR3s include the opening cysteine and the closing phenylalanine or tryptophan. The order of the fields is V gene, D gene, J gene, clone size, CDR3 DNA, CDR3 protein. The D gene is left open where the match is weak. Clone sizes are given selectively: once, few, many, or a class where the clone is expanded.

v_gene: TRBV7-6; d_gene: NA; j_gene: TRBJ2-5; abundance: few; CDR3nt: TGTGCCAGCAGCTTAGTGGCCGGGACAAAACCCGAAGAGACCCAGTACTTC; CDR3aa: CASSLVAGTKPEETQYF
v_gene: TRBV19; d_gene: TRBD2; j_gene: TRBJ2-1; abundance: NA; CDR3nt: TGTGCCAGTAGTATTGGGTTGGGCGGGAGTACTTTATACCGGGATGAGCAGTTCTTC; CDR3aa: CASSIGLGGSTLYRDEQFF
v_gene: TRBV7-9; d_gene: TRBD2; j_gene: TRBJ2-3; abundance: NA; CDR3nt: TGTGCCAGCAGCACAACCATCTGGACTAGCGGGAGTCCAGATACGCAGTATTTT; CDR3aa: CASSTTIWTSGSPDTQYF
v_gene: TRBV6-1; d_gene: TRBD1; j_gene: TRBJ2-7; abundance: NA; CDR3nt: TGTGCCGGAGCAACAGGGGAAGGGGACCGATACGAGCAGTACTTC; CDR3aa: CAGATGEGDRYEQYF
v_gene: TRBV6-1; d_gene: TRBD1; j_gene: TRBJ1-2; abundance: NA; CDR3nt: TGTGCCAGCAGTGAAAGGACAGGCGTAGACCACTATGGCTACACCTTC; CDR3aa: CASSERTGVDHYGYTF
v_gene: TRBV19; d_gene: NA; j_gene: TRBJ1-2; abundance: NA; CDR3nt: TGTGCCAGTAGTAACCTGGACAGCGACGGGGTTTTTGGCTACACCTTC; CDR3aa: CASSNLDSDGVFGYTF
v_gene: TRBV7-6; d_gene: NA; j_gene: TRBJ1-5; abundance: NA; CDR3nt: TGTGCCAGCAGCTTAGGCTCAGGGATTTTAAGCAATCAGCCCCAGCATTTT; CDR3aa: CASSLGSGILSNQPQHF
v_gene: TRBV6-6; d_gene: NA; j_gene: TRBJ2-2; abundance: once; CDR3nt: TGTGCCAGCAGTTACGATTGGACTTCGAACACCGGGGAGCTGTTTTTT; CDR3aa: CASSYDWTSNTGELFF
v_gene: TRBV6-1; d_gene: NA; j_gene: TRBJ1-4; abundance: NA; CDR3nt: TGTGCCAGCAAACGGAATGAAAAACTGTTTTTT; CDR3aa: CASKRNEKLFF
v_gene: TRBV9; d_gene: NA; j_gene: TRBJ2-2; abundance: NA; CDR3nt: TGTGCCAGTGGGGCTATGGACACCGGGGAGCTGTTTTTT; CDR3aa: CASGAMDTGELFF
v_gene: TRBV7-2; d_gene: NA; j_gene: TRBJ1-1; abundance: NA; CDR3nt: TGTGCCAGCAGCTTAGGCACCGGGACTATCGGAGCTTTCTTT; CDR3aa: CASSLGTGTIGAFF
v_gene: TRBV7-9; d_gene: NA; j_gene: TRBJ1-2; abundance: once; CDR3nt: TGTGCCAGCAGCCGGGGGACGGCCTCCAACTATGGCTACACCTTC; CDR3aa: CASSRGTASNYGYTF
v_gene: TRBV30; d_gene: NA; j_gene: TRBJ2-1; abundance: NA; CDR3nt: TGTGCCTGGAGCCGTAAACGGACTCTTTACAATGAGCAGTTCTTC; CDR3aa: CAWSRKRTLYNEQFF
v_gene: TRBV7-2; d_gene: NA; j_gene: TRBJ1-1; abundance: NA; CDR3nt: TGTGCCAGCAGCTATCAACCGGGATACACTGAAGCTTTCTTT; CDR3aa: CASSYQPGYTEAFF
v_gene: TRBV5-1; d_gene: NA; j_gene: TRBJ1-6; abundance: NA; CDR3nt: TGCGCCAGCAGCCTAGGACAGCTCTATTCACCCCTCCACTTT; CDR3aa: CASSLGQLYSPLHF
v_gene: TRBV7-2; d_gene: TRBD1; j_gene: TRBJ1-5; abundance: NA; CDR3nt: TGTGCCAGCAGCTTACGCTGGCAGGGGGGCAATCAGCCCCAGCATTTT; CDR3aa: CASSLRWQGGNQPQHF
v_gene: TRBV6-6; d_gene: NA; j_gene: TRBJ1-1; abundance: NA; CDR3nt: TGTGCCAGCAGTTCACCGAGGATCCCTGAAGCTTTCTTT; CDR3aa: CASSSPRIPEAFF
v_gene: TRBV5-1; d_gene: TRBD1; j_gene: TRBJ2-3; abundance: NA; CDR3nt: TGCGCCAGCACCCGACAGGGAGATACGCAGTATTTT; CDR3aa: CASTRQGDTQYF
v_gene: TRBV5-1; d_gene: NA; j_gene: TRBJ2-7; abundance: NA; CDR3nt: TGCGCCAGCAGCTTGTCGGGGATCTACGAGCAGTACTTC; CDR3aa: CASSLSGIYEQYF
v_gene: TRBV10-3; d_gene: NA; j_gene: TRBJ1-2; abundance: NA; CDR3nt: TGTGCCATCAGTGTTGGGGCCGGACAGATCTATGGCTACACCTTC; CDR3aa: CAISVGAGQIYGYTF
v_gene: TRBV28; d_gene: TRBD1; j_gene: TRBJ1-3; abundance: NA; CDR3nt: TGTGCCAGCAGTTTACCCCTCCAGGGACAGGCTGGAAACACCATATATTTT; CDR3aa: CASSLPLQGQAGNTIYF
v_gene: TRBV18; d_gene: TRBD1; j_gene: TRBJ2-1; abundance: once; CDR3nt: TGTGCCAGCTCACCAGACAGGGGTTTTTATCATGAGCAGTTCTTC; CDR3aa: CASSPDRGFYHEQFF
v_gene: TRBV6-6; d_gene: NA; j_gene: TRBJ1-5; abundance: NA; CDR3nt: TGTGCCAGCAGCCTGCCAGGGGATTATCAGCCCCAGCATTTT; CDR3aa: CASSLPGDYQPQHF
v_gene: TRBV5-4; d_gene: NA; j_gene: TRBJ2-4; abundance: few; CDR3nt: TGTGCCAGCAGCTTGGACTCGAGGAACATTCAGTACTTC; CDR3aa: CASSLDSRNIQYF
v_gene: TRBV30; d_gene: NA; j_gene: TRBJ1-4; abundance: NA; CDR3nt: TGTGCCTGGAGTTGGCCGACAACTAATGAAAAACTGTTTTTT; CDR3aa: CAWSWPTTNEKLFF
v_gene: TRBV27; d_gene: NA; j_gene: TRBJ2-2; abundance: NA; CDR3nt: TGTGCCAGCAGTATATCTAGAGGGGGCACCGGGGAGCTGTTTTTT; CDR3aa: CASSISRGGTGELFF
v_gene: TRBV28; d_gene: TRBD1; j_gene: TRBJ2-2; abundance: once; CDR3nt: TGTGCCAGCAGTTTGACAGGGTCTCGGCACGGGGAGCTGTTTTTT; CDR3aa: CASSLTGSRHGELFF
v_gene: TRBV15; d_gene: NA; j_gene: TRBJ1-4; abundance: NA; CDR3nt: TGTGCCACCAGCAGAGATTTGAGGGCTCGCCTTCTTTTCCTTGATGAAAAACTGTTTTTT; CDR3aa: CATSRDLRARLLFLDEKLFF
v_gene: TRBV7-9; d_gene: NA; j_gene: TRBJ2-7; abundance: once; CDR3nt: TGTGCCAGCAGCTTAGTCGGGGGAACTCGAGCGCACGAGCAGTACTTC; CDR3aa: CASSLVGGTRAHEQYF
v_gene: TRBV7-9; d_gene: TRBD2; j_gene: TRBJ2-1; abundance: NA; CDR3nt: TGTGCCAGCAGCTTAGAGGTGGGCGGGAGTGCTAACAATGAGCAGTTCTTC; CDR3aa: CASSLEVGGSANNEQFF
v_gene: TRBV16; d_gene: NA; j_gene: TRBJ2-7; abundance: NA; CDR3nt: TGTGCCAGCAGCCACGGACAGACTCTGCCGAAACCCCCCTACGAGCAGTACTTC; CDR3aa: CASSHGQTLPKPPYEQYF
v_gene: TRBV7-2; d_gene: NA; j_gene: TRBJ1-1; abundance: few; CDR3nt: TGTGCCAGCAGCTTACTATGGGGGGGAGACACTGAAGCTTTCTTT; CDR3aa: CASSLLWGGDTEAFF
v_gene: TRBV21-1; d_gene: NA; j_gene: TRBJ1-1; abundance: few; CDR3nt: TGTGCCAGCAGCAAAAGGGGCCCTAGAGCTGAAGCTTTCTTT; CDR3aa: CASSKRGPRAEAFF
v_gene: TRBV27; d_gene: TRBD2; j_gene: TRBJ2-7; abundance: NA; CDR3nt: TGTGCCAGCAGCCCGGGACTAGGCTACGAGCAGTACTTC; CDR3aa: CASSPGLGYEQYF
v_gene: TRBV7-9; d_gene: NA; j_gene: TRBJ1-1; abundance: NA; CDR3nt: TGTGCCAGCAGCTTAAGCCAGGGGCGGATGGGCGGAGCTTTCTTT; CDR3aa: CASSLSQGRMGGAFF
v_gene: TRBV7-7; d_gene: NA; j_gene: TRBJ2-1; abundance: NA; CDR3nt: TGTGCTAGCAGCCCTGGAGGGGGGGACAATGAGCAGTTCTTC; CDR3aa: CASSPGGGDNEQFF
v_gene: TRBV7-2; d_gene: NA; j_gene: TRBJ1-1; abundance: NA; CDR3nt: TGTGCCAGCAGCTTAGGTTTGGGTGCAGGGTGGACGGTAAACACTGAAGCTTTCTTT; CDR3aa: CASSLGLGAGWTVNTEAFF
v_gene: TRBV6-5; d_gene: NA; j_gene: TRBJ1-5; abundance: NA; CDR3nt: TGTGCCAGCAGTTACGGAGGGGAGCATCAGCCCCAGCATTTT; CDR3aa: CASSYGGEHQPQHF
v_gene: TRBV4-1; d_gene: TRBD1; j_gene: TRBJ2-7; abundance: NA; CDR3nt: TGCGCCAGCAGCCAAGTATCCACGGGACAGAACGAGCAGTACTTC; CDR3aa: CASSQVSTGQNEQYF
v_gene: TRBV29-1; d_gene: NA; j_gene: TRBJ2-2; abundance: NA; CDR3nt: TGCAGCGTACACAGGGACACCGGGGAGCTGTTTTTT; CDR3aa: CSVHRDTGELFF
v_gene: TRBV7-2; d_gene: TRBD2; j_gene: TRBJ2-2; abundance: NA; CDR3nt: TGTGCCAGCAGCCGGACTAGCGGGAACACCGGGGAGCTGTTTTTT; CDR3aa: CASSRTSGNTGELFF
v_gene: TRBV4-2; d_gene: NA; j_gene: TRBJ2-3; abundance: NA; CDR3nt: TGTGCCAGCAGCCAAACCCAGGGAACACCGAGCACAGATACGCAGTATTTT; CDR3aa: CASSQTQGTPSTDTQYF
v_gene: TRBV7-6; d_gene: NA; j_gene: TRBJ1-3; abundance: NA; CDR3nt: TGTGCCAGCAGCTCGATTCCAGACTCTGGAAACACCATATATTTT; CDR3aa: CASSSIPDSGNTIYF
v_gene: TRBV27; d_gene: NA; j_gene: TRBJ1-3; abundance: NA; CDR3nt: TGTGCCAGCAGTCCGCGTCGGGGGAGCTCTGGAAACACCATATATTTT; CDR3aa: CASSPRRGSSGNTIYF
v_gene: TRBV7-6; d_gene: TRBD2; j_gene: TRBJ2-1; abundance: NA; CDR3nt: TGTGCCAGCAGCGAACTAGCGGGAGGAAGCAATGAGCAGTTCTTC; CDR3aa: CASSELAGGSNEQFF
v_gene: TRBV6-6; d_gene: TRBD1; j_gene: TRBJ2-7; abundance: few; CDR3nt: TGTGCCACCTCAGACAGGGTCTCCTACGAGCAGTACTTC; CDR3aa: CATSDRVSYEQYF
v_gene: TRBV10-3; d_gene: TRBD2; j_gene: TRBJ2-2; abundance: NA; CDR3nt: TGTGCCATCAGTGGACTAGCGGGAGGGCCTGGCGGGGAGCTGTTTTTT; CDR3aa: CAISGLAGGPGGELFF
v_gene: TRBV5-1; d_gene: TRBD1; j_gene: TRBJ2-2; abundance: NA; CDR3nt: TGCGCCAGCAGCTTGGGACAGGGCGCCACCGGGGAGCTGTTTTTT; CDR3aa: CASSLGQGATGELFF
v_gene: TRBV9; d_gene: TRBD2; j_gene: TRBJ2-3; abundance: NA; CDR3nt: TGTGCCAGCAGCACGACTAGCGGGAGCACAGATACGCAGTATTTT; CDR3aa: CASSTTSGSTDTQYF
v_gene: TRBV21-1; d_gene: NA; j_gene: TRBJ1-5; abundance: once; CDR3nt: TGTGCCAGCAGCAAAGGACAGGGTAGCAATCAGCCCCAGCATTTT; CDR3aa: CASSKGQGSNQPQHF